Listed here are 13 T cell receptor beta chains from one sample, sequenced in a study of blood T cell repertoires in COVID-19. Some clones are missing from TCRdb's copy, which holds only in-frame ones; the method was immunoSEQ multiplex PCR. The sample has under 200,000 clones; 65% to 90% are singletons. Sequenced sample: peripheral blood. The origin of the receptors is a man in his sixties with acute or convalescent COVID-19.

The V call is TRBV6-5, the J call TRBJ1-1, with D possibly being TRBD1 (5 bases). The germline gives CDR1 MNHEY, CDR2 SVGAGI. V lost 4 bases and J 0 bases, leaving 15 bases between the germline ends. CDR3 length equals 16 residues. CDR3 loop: CASSLIRGTMNTEAFF. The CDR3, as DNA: TGTGCCAGCAGTTTGATACGGGGGACCATGAACACTGAAGCTTTCTTT.

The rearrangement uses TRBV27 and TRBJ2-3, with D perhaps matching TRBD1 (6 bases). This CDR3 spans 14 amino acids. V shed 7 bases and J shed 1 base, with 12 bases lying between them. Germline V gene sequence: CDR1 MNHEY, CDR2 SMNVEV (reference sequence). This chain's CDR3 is CASTQDSRTDTQYF. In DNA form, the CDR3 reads TGTGCCAGCACCCAGGACAGCCGCACAGATACGCAGTATTTT.

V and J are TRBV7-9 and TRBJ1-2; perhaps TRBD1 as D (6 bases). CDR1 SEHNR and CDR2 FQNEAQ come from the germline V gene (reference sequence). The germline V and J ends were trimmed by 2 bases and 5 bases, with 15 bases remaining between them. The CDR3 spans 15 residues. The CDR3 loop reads CASSLLAGDVYGYTF. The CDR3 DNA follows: TGTGCCAGCAGCTTACTGGCAGGGGATGTTTATGGCTACACCTTC.

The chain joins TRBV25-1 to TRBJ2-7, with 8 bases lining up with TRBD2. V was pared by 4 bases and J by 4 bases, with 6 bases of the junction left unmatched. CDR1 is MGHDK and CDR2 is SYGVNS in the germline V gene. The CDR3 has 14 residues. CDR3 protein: CASSGPGLVYEQYF. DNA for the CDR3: TGTGCCAGCAGTGGTCCGGGACTAGTTTACGAGCAGTACTTC.

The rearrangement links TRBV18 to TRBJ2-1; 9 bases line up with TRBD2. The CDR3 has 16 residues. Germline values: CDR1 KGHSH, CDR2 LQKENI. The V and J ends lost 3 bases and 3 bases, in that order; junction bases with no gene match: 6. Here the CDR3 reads CASSPPGGGVYNEQFF. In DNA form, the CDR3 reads TGTGCCAGCTCACCTCCTGGCGGGGGGGTCTACAATGAGCAGTTCTTC. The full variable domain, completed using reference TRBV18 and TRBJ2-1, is NAGVMQNPRHLVRRRGQEARLRCSPMKGHSHVYWYRQLPEEGLKFMVYLQKENIIDESGMPKERFSAEFPKEGPSILRIQQVVRGDSAAYFCASSPPGGGVYNEQFFGPGTRLTVL.

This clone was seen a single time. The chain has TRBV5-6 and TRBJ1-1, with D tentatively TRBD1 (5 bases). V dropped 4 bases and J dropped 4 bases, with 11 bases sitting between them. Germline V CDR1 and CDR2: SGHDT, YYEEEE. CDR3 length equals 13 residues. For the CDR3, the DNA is TGTGCCAGCAGCGCCTGGGGGGGCACTGAAGCTTTCTTT. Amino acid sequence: CASSAWGGTEAFF.

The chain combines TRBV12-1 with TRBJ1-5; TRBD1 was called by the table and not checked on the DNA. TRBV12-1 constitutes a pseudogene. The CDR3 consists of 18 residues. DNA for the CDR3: TGTGCCAGCAGCCCGCTCTATCTATGGGGCTATAGCAATCAGCCCCAGCATTTT. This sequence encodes CASSPLYLWGYSNQPQHF.

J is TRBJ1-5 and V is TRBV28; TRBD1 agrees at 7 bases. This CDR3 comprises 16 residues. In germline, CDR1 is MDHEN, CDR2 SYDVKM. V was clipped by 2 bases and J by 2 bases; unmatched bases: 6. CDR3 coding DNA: TGTGCCAGCAGTTTAACTGGCCAGGGGGGCAATCAGCCCCAGCATTTT. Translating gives CASSLTGQGGNQPQHF.

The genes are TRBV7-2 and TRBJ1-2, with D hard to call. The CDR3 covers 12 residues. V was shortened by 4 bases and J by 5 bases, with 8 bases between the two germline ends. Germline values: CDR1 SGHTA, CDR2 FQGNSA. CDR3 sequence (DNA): TGTGCCAGCAGCTCTAGGTTATATGGCTACACCTTC. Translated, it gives CASSSRLYGYTF.

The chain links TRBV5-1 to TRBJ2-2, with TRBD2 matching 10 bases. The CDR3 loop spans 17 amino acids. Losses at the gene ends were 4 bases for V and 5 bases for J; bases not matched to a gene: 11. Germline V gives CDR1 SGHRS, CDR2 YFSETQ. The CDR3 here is CASSPNLAGDVTGELFF. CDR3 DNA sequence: TGCGCCAGCAGCCCGAACCTAGCGGGAGATGTAACCGGGGAGCTGTTTTTT. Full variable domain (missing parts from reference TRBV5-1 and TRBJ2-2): KAGVTQTPRYLIKTRGQQVTLSCSPISGHRSVSWYQQTPGQGLQFLFEYFSETQRNKGNFPGRFSGRQFSNSRSEMNVSTLELGDSALYLCASSPNLAGDVTGELFFGEGSRLTVL.

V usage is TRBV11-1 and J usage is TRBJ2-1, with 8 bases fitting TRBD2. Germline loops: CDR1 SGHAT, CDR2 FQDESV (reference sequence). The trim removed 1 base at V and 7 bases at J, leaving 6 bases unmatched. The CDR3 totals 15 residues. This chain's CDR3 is CASSLGLAGLNEQFF. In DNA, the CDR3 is TGTGCCAGCAGCTTAGGTCTAGCGGGCCTGAATGAGCAGTTCTTC. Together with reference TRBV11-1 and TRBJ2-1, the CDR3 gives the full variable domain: EAEVAQSPRYKITEKSQAVAFWCDPISGHATLYWYRQILGQGPELLVQFQDESVVDDSQLPKDRFSAERLKGVDSTLKIQPAELGDSAMYLCASSLGLAGLNEQFFGPGTRLTVL.

CDR3 sequence: CAISPGDRGSEAFF. The CDR3 DNA follows: TGTGCCATCAGTCCCGGGGACAGGGGTTCTGAAGCTTTCTTT. V gene TRBV10-3 combines with J gene TRBJ1-1; 10 positions match TRBD1. The length of the CDR3 is 14 residues. CDR1 is ENHRY, CDR2 SYGVKD, per germline. Trimming at V came to 5 bases and at J to 6 bases, leaving 6 bases not matched to a gene.

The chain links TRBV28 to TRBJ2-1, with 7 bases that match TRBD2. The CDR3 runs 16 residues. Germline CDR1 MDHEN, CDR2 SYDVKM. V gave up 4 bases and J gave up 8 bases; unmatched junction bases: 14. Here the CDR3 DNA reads TGTGCCAGCAGTTCCATTGCGTCGGGAGGTCTCTATGAGCAGTTCTTC. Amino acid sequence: CASSSIASGGLYEQFF.